These 8 T cell receptor beta chains came from one sample sequenced in a study of cytomegalovirus exposure and HLA in healthy donors. 60 Vbeta and 13 Jbeta primers were used in PCR. The assay was immunoSEQ multiplex PCR, and TCRdb's table has in-frame clones only and misses some. Of 95,000 to 110,000 clones listed, 79% were seen once; the top ten hold 4%. Input material: PBMCs. The receptor source for this set is a middle-aged man in good health and CMV-seropositive.

This clone was seen only once. The chain couples TRBV5-1 to TRBJ2-1, with 9 positions matching TRBD1. There are 17 residues in the CDR3. CDR1 SGHRS and CDR2 YFSETQ come from the germline V gene. With V trimmed by 5 bases and J by 2 bases, 11 bases remained unmatched. The CDR3 loop is CASSRDRVSPAYNEQFF. In nucleotides, the CDR3 is TGCGCCAGCAGTCGGGACAGGGTTTCTCCGGCCTACAATGAGCAGTTCTTC.

This CDR3 is CASSLFPDQPQHF. The CDR3 coding sequence is TGTGCCAGCAGCTTATTTCCCGATCAGCCCCAGCATTTT. The chain combines TRBV7-2 with TRBJ1-5; D gene unclear. V shed 2 bases and J shed 5 bases, with 7 bases lying between them. The CDR3 has 13 amino acids. CDR1 and CDR2 (germline): SGHTA, FQGNSA.

This clone was recorded a few times. This chain connects TRBV21-1 to TRBJ2-7; the table's D call TRBD1 went unverified against the DNA. TRBV21-1 is recorded as a pseudogene. CDR3 length: 14 amino acids. The CDR3 sequence: CASSHPGHSYEQYF. The CDR3 DNA sequence: TGTGCCAGCAGCCACCCGGGACATTCCTACGAGCAGTACTTC.

This clone was counted between two and nine times. The chain uses TRBV5-8 and TRBJ2-1, with 7 bases identical to TRBD1. J lost 2 bases, V lost 0 bases, and 2 bases had no gene match. The CDR3 is 15 amino acids. CDR1 is SGHTS, CDR2 YDEGEE, per germline. CDR3 nucleotides: TGTGCCAGCAGCTTGGTTACAGGGGCCTACAATGAGCAGTTCTTC. Residues: CASSLVTGAYNEQFF.

V usage is TRBV7-8 and J usage is TRBJ2-1; a weak D match, TRBD2 (6 bases). Deletions cut 2 bases from V and 6 bases from J, with 14 bases between. Looked up from germline, CDR1 is SGHVS and CDR2 is FQNEAQ. CDR3 length: 15 amino acids. The CDR3 protein is CASSLLGGMVNEQFF. CDR3 DNA: TGTGCCAGCAGCTTACTCGGGGGAATGGTCAATGAGCAGTTCTTC.

The chain joins TRBV25-1 to TRBJ1-1, with D possibly matching TRBD1 (5 bases). The CDR3 extends over 14 amino acids. Looked up from germline, CDR1 is MGHDK and CDR2 is SYGVNS. The V and J ends lost 0 bases and 8 bases respectively, with 13 bases between them. This CDR3 is CASSEYGDGREAFF. CDR3 coding DNA: TGTGCCAGCAGTGAATATGGGGACGGGAGGGAAGCTTTCTTT.

The rearrangement links TRBV6-1 to TRBJ2-1, with TRBD1 matching over 12 bases. CDR3 length: 14 residues. The germline V gene encodes CDR1 MNHNS and CDR2 SASEGT. V was clipped by 7 bases and J by 7 bases; unmatched bases: 5. CDR3 coding DNA: TGTGCCAGCATCTCGGGACAGGGGGCTAATGAGCAGTTCTTC. Translation: CASISGQGANEQFF.

This clone is medium-sized (0.01 to 0.1%) within its sample. V and J are TRBV6-5 and TRBJ1-1, with TRBD1 matching over 7 bases. Germline loops: CDR1 MNHEY, CDR2 SVGAGI. The ends lost 4 bases at V and 6 bases at J; junction bases unmatched: 2. The CDR3 spans 12 residues. CDR3 sequence: CASSSGQSEAFF. CDR3 nucleotides: TGTGCCAGCAGTTCGGGACAGTCTGAAGCTTTCTTT.